At least ten counts were recorded for the clone carrying this TCR beta chain. TCRdb used MiXCR to reprocess the 5' RACE reads, holding one entry per CDR3 protein. The table lists tens of thousands of distinct CDR3 sequences, over 13% of them singletons, with under 4% in the top ten. There are 16 residues in the CDR3. Trimming removed 0 bases at V and 6 bases at J, with 20 bases between. Looked up from germline, CDR1 is DFQATT and CDR2 is SNEGSKA (reference sequence). These data come from a study of early T cells in non-severe SARS-CoV-2 infection. Material: whole blood. The TCR originated in an adult who was a healthcare worker with PCR-confirmed SARS-CoV-2 infection or an uninfected control (not recorded which). The chain is built from TRBV20-1 and TRBJ1-1, with D maybe TRBD1 (6 bases). This chain's CDR3 is CSARDHREGPNAEAFF. The CDR3 nucleotides are TGCAGTGCTAGAGATCACAGGGAAGGGCCCAATGCTGAAGCTTTCTTT.